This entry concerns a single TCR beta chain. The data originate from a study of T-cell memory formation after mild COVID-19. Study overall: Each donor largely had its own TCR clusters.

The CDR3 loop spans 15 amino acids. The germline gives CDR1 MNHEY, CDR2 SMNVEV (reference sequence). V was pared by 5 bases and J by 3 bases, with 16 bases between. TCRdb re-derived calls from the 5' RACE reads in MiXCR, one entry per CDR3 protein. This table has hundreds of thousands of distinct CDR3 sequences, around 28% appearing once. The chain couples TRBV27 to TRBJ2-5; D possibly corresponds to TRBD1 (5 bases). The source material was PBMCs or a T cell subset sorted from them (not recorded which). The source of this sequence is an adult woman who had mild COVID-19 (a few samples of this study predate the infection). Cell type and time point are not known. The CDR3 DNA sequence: TGTGCCAGCAGTCACCCCCAGGCAGGGAAAGAGACCCAGTACTTC. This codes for CASSHPQAGKETQYF.